The present T cell receptor beta chain was sequenced within a study of neoadjuvant anti-PD-1 for oral cavity cancer. Six replicates per PBMC sample, mostly from 480 ng of genomic DNA. Measured with immunoSEQ multiplex PCR; TCRdb has only the in-frame clones, and not every one. The table includes 17,000 or so clones, approximately 79% detected once. Findings of the study overall: With a few patients per group, TCR findings need larger cohorts.

In germline, CDR1 is SGHTA, CDR2 FQGNSA. The CDR3 covers 13 residues. Trimming removed 1 base at V and 6 bases at J, with 9 bases between. Stage II-IVA oral cavity squamous cell carcinoma was new and untreated by systemic or radiation therapy. These oral cavity squamous cell carcinomas were HPV-negative and locally advanced. A word on this clone: Its antigen is unknown.

The sample in question was PBMCs, obtained before nivolumab (anti-PD-1) treatment. The sequence was collected from a person between 40 and 85 years old with oral cavity squamous cell carcinoma. V is TRBV7-2 and J is TRBJ1-2, with D uncertain. The CDR3 here is CASSLGEANGYTF. DNA of the CDR3: TGTGCCAGCAGCTTAGGGGAGGCGAATGGCTACACCTTC. Full variable domain (rest looked up from reference TRBV7-2 and TRBJ1-2): GAGVSQSPSNKVTEKGKDVELRCDPISGHTALYWYRQSLGQGLEFLIYFQGNSAPDKSGLPSDRFSAERTGGSVSTLTIQRTQQEDSAVYLCASSLGEANGYTFGSGTRLTVV.